The next 20 T cell receptor beta chains were all read from a single sample in a study of cytomegalovirus exposure and HLA in healthy donors. This PCR relied on a set of 60 Vbeta primers and 13 Jbeta primers. The repertoire was sequenced with immunoSEQ multiplex PCR; TCRdb's copy has only in-frame clones and lacks some. The sample lists about 160,000 clones; 80% to 90% were seen once. Sample: PBMCs. These receptors were obtained from a male donor in good health and CMV-seronegative.

The chain joins TRBV9 to TRBJ2-1; possible D gene TRBD2, 5 bases. V was clipped by 0 bases and J by 0 bases, with 7 bases between them. Germline V gene lookup returns CDR1 SGDLS and CDR2 YYNGEE. The CDR3 runs 15 residues. The CDR3: CASSVGRGSYNEQFF. In nucleotides, the CDR3 is TGTGCCAGCAGCGTAGGACGGGGCTCCTACAATGAGCAGTTCTTC.

This chain joins TRBV9 and TRBJ2-1; 8 positions match TRBD2. In germline, CDR1 is SGDLS, CDR2 YYNGEE. This CDR3 is built from 18 residues. Germline trimming cut 0 bases from V and 7 bases from J; bases unmatched to any gene: 15. CDR3 DNA sequence: TGTGCCAGCAGCGTAGGGACTTCGGCGGGAGGAGGGTCAAATGAGCAGTTCTTC. Its protein is CASSVGTSAGGGSNEQFF.

This chain links TRBV19 with TRBJ1-1; D remains ambiguous. CDR3 size: 13 residues. CDR1 and CDR2 from the germline V gene are LNHDA and SQIVND (reference sequence). V lost 4 bases and J 3 bases, leaving 9 bases between the germline ends. DNA for the CDR3: TGTGCCAGTAGTAGCGTGAGGCACACTGAAGCTTTCTTT. Translating gives CASSSVRHTEAFF.

The gene calls are TRBV28 and TRBJ2-1; 8 positions agree with TRBD1. This CDR3 region has 14 residues. With V trimmed by 5 bases and J by 12 bases, 12 bases remained unmatched. Germline V gene lookup returns CDR1 MDHEN and CDR2 SYDVKM. This CDR3 reads CASSLPAQGAAQFF. The DNA for the CDR3 is TGTGCCAGCAGTCTCCCCGCGCAGGGGGCAGCGCAGTTCTTC.

The V call is TRBV2, the J call TRBJ1-5; D perhaps matches TRBD1 (5 bases). Germline assignment: CDR1 SNHLY and CDR2 FYNNEI. This CDR3 has 15 amino acids. Trimming cost V 3 bases and J 4 bases, with 13 bases left between them. The CDR3 loop reads CASSEGHTRNQPQHF. Here the CDR3 DNA reads TGTGCCAGCAGTGAGGGGCACACCAGAAATCAGCCCCAGCATTTT. Looking up the rest from reference TRBV2 and TRBJ1-5 gives the full variable domain: EPEVTQTPSHQVTQMGQEVILRCVPISNHLYFYWYRQILGQKVEFLVSFYNNEISEKSEIFDDQFSVERPDGSNFTLKIRSTKLEDSAMYFCASSEGHTRNQPQHFGDGTRLSIL.

The CDR3 loop reads CASSFLSGGRVWYF. The CDR3 nucleotides are TGCGCCAGCAGCTTCCTTAGCGGAGGGCGGGTCTGGTATTTT. The rearrangement links TRBV5-1 to TRBJ2-3, with D perhaps matching TRBD2 (6 bases). The germline V gene has CDR1 SGHRS and CDR2 YFSETQ. This CDR3 contains 14 residues. Trimming pared 2 bases from V and 14 bases from J, leaving 21 bases between. The whole variable domain, remainder taken from reference TRBV5-1 and TRBJ2-3, is KAGVTQTPRYLIKTRGQQVTLSCSPISGHRSVSWYQQTPGQGLQFLFEYFSETQRNKGNFPGRFSGRQFSNSRSEMNVSTLELGDSALYLCASSFLSGGRVWYFGPGTRLTVL.

The rearrangement uses TRBV6-6 and TRBJ2-5; 7 bases map to TRBD1. The DNA end is a closer match to TRBJ2-7, so the J assignment may be wrong. The germline gives CDR1 MNHNY, CDR2 SVGAGI (reference sequence). The CDR3 is 12 residues long. The CDR3 here is CASGDRIHEQYF. The DNA for the CDR3 is TGTGCCAGTGGGGACAGAATCCACGAGCAGTACTTC.

The chain links TRBV29-1 to TRBJ2-7, with 12 positions matching TRBD1. This CDR3 is built from 17 residues. V shed 4 bases and J 2 bases; nucleotides not matched to a gene: 12. Germline V CDR1 and CDR2: SQVTM, ANQGSEA. CDR3 residues: CSVGPGQGARFAYEQYF. The CDR3 nucleotides read TGCAGCGTTGGTCCGGGACAGGGGGCGAGATTCGCCTACGAGCAGTACTTC.

The chain is built from TRBV6-5 and TRBJ2-7; possible D gene TRBD1, 5 bases. The ends were cut back, 0 bases at V and 2 bases at J, with 11 bases in the middle. The CDR3 spans 15 residues. Germline V gene lookup returns CDR1 MNHEY and CDR2 SVGAGI. CDR3 region: CASSYSGQGPYEQYF. The DNA of the CDR3 is TGTGCCAGCAGTTACTCCGGTCAGGGCCCCTACGAGCAGTACTTC.

The rearrangement links TRBV11-3 to TRBJ2-3; tentatively, D is TRBD2 (5 bases). CDR3 length: 14 residues. V was trimmed by 1 base and J by 0 bases, leaving 5 bases between them. Germline V gene sequence: CDR1 SGHNT, CDR2 YENEEA. The CDR3 DNA reads as TGTGCCAGCAGCTTAGGCGGGAGCACAGATACGCAGTATTTT. Protein sequence: CASSLGGSTDTQYF. The entire variable domain, with the rest obtained from reference TRBV11-3 and TRBJ2-3, is as follows: EAGVVQSPRYKIIEKKQPVAFWCNPISGHNTLYWYLQNLGQGPELLIRYENEEAVDDSQLPKDRFSAERLKGVDSTLKIQPAELGDSAVYLCASSLGGSTDTQYFGPGTRLTVL.

V is TRBV10-3 and J is TRBJ1-6; D unclear. Per the germline V gene, CDR1 is ENHRY and CDR2 is SYGVKD. The CDR3 loop spans 15 amino acids. V shed 3 bases and J shed 8 bases, with 14 bases lying between them. In DNA form, the CDR3 reads TGTGCCATCAGTGAAGAGGCGCCCTGGGATTCACCCCTCCACTTT. This gives the protein CAISEEAPWDSPLHF.

This rearrangement joins TRBV4-3 to TRBJ2-2, with a tentative D call TRBD2 (5 bases). The germline V gene encodes CDR1 LGHNA and CDR2 YSLEER. Trimming pared 0 bases from V and 1 base from J, leaving 9 bases between. The CDR3 runs to 16 residues. The CDR3 bases are TGCGCCAGCAGCCAAGAGTCCCGGGGGAACACCGGGGAGCTGTTTTTT. The encoded protein is CASSQESRGNTGELFF.

This chain connects TRBV28 to TRBJ1-2; possible D gene TRBD1, 5 bases. Germline CDR1 MDHEN, CDR2 SYDVKM. V lost 2 bases and J lost 4, with 11 bases in between. The CDR3 totals 14 residues. CDR3 DNA: TGTGCCAGCAGTTTAGGCGGGGACTCCTATGGCTACACCTTC. Translating it yields CASSLGGDSYGYTF.

The chain carries TRBV19 and TRBJ1-2; D remains ambiguous. The germline gives CDR1 LNHDA, CDR2 SQIVND (reference sequence). With 7 bases removed from V and 4 bases from J, the gap between germline ends came to 7 bases. CDR3 length: 11 amino acids. The CDR3 DNA follows: TGTGCCAGTAAAACAGCCTATGGCTACACCTTC. Protein: CASKTAYGYTF.

This chain joins TRBV5-1 and TRBJ1-2, with TRBD1 matching over 10 bases. This CDR3 region has 14 residues. V gave up 4 bases and J gave up 6 bases; unmatched junction bases: 6. Germline assignment: CDR1 SGHRS and CDR2 YFSETQ. Here the CDR3 DNA reads TGCGCCAGCAGCCTGGACAGGGGGGATAATGGCTACACCTTC. This sequence encodes CASSLDRGDNGYTF.

J is TRBJ2-3 and V is TRBV2; possibly TRBD2 for D (5 bases). Looked up from germline, CDR1 is SNHLY and CDR2 is FYNNEI. V was cut by 2 bases and J by 7 bases, with 7 bases left in between. This CDR3 is 12 amino acids long. CDR3 DNA: TGTGCCAGCAGTGAACGAGGGCATACGCAGTATTTT. Amino acids: CASSERGHTQYF.

The rearrangement links TRBV5-6 to TRBJ2-6; TRBD1 agrees at 7 bases. Trimming cost V 4 bases and J 2 bases; bases outside gene matches: 6. Per the germline V gene, CDR1 is SGHDT and CDR2 is YYEEEE. The CDR3 contains 16 residues. CDR3 DNA: TGTGCCAGCAGCGACCCGACAGGGACTGGGGCCAACGTCCTGACTTTC. Protein sequence: CASSDPTGTGANVLTF.

With respect to this clone: This likely comes from a read error, as the CDR3 has no conserved phenylalanine or tryptophan at its end. Because the CDR3's place on the DNA is in doubt, the DNA is left out and the CDR3 is given as listed by TCRdb. V is TRBV30 and J is TRBJ1-2. Looked up from germline, CDR1 is GTSNPN and CDR2 is SVGIG (reference sequence). The CDR3 is 8 residues long, counting both termini. The CDR3 sequence: CAWSDPGC.

The chain recombines TRBV9 with TRBJ2-1; tentative D call: TRBD2 (5 bases). The V end was cut by 0 bases, the J end by 3 bases, with 13 bases between. This CDR3 contains 16 residues. CDR1 and CDR2 from the germline V gene are SGDLS and YYNGEE. CDR3: CASSVVPSTYYNEQFF. CDR3 nucleotides: TGTGCCAGCAGCGTAGTTCCTAGCACGTACTACAATGAGCAGTTCTTC.

This clone was seen a handful of times. Germline is not matched at one junction end, which may reflect a read error. The chain links TRBV7-8 to TRBJ2-7; 11 bases match TRBD1. This CDR3 is built from 12 residues. CDR1 SGHVS and CDR2 FQNEAQ come from the germline V gene. Written as DNA, the CDR3 is TGTGCCAGCAGCTACGGACAGGGGGCCCTCGTCTTC. It codes for CASSYGQGALVF.